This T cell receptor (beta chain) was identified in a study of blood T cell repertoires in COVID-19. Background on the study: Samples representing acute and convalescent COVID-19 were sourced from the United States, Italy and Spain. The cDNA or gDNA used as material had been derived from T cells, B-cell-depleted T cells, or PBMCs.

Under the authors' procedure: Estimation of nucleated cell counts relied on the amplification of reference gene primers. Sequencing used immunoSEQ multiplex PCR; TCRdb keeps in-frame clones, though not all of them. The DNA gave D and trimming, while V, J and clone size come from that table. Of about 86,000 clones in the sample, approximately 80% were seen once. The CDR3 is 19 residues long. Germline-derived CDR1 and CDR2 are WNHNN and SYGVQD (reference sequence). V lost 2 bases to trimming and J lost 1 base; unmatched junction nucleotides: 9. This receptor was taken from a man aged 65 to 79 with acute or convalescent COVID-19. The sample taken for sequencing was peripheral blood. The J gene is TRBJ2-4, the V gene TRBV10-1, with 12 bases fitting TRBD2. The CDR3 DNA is TGCGCCAGCAGTGAGAGTTCGGCTAGCGGGGGGGCCGCCAAAAACATTCAGTACTTC. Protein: CASSESSASGGAAKNIQYF.